This TCR beta chain stems from a study of OX40 agonist ivuxolimab in advanced cancers. About the investigation overall: The costimulatory receptor OX40 (CD134) was targeted by ivuxolimab, a fully human IgG2 agonistic monoclonal antibody. Intravenous ivuxolimab was administered to patients every 2 weeks at six dose levels: 0.01, 0.1, 0.3, 1.5, 3 and 10 mg/kg. The point of sequencing TCRbeta in the periphery was to test whether ivuxolimab changed TCR sequence diversity and drove clonal T-cell expansion. Three dose-escalation patients achieved partial responses, one with hepatocellular carcinoma and two with cutaneous melanoma. Prior anti-PD-1, anti-PD-L1 or anti-CTLA-4 therapy was permitted, and checkpoint inhibitors had been received by about 36% of dose-escalation patients. The monotherapy dose-escalation portion (N ≈ 50 patients) of the phase I ivuxolimab trial is reported in the paper. In the dose-escalation cohort, around four fifths of patients were male, and the mean age was roughly 56 years with a range of roughly 20 to 80. Of the approximately 54 patients in dose escalation, about 20 had hepatocellular carcinoma, approximately 15 had melanoma, 9 had renal cell carcinoma and 9 had head and neck cancer.

Patients with autoimmune disease history or receiving systemic immunosuppression were excluded from the trial. Peripheral blood for TCR sequencing was collected from all dose cohorts at baseline, on cycle 4 day 1, and on cycle 7 day 1. The samples were taken from a phase I, first-in-human, multicenter, open-label dose-escalation trial of ivuxolimab. The trial enrolled adults with locally advanced or metastatic head and neck squamous cell, hepatocellular, melanoma or renal cell carcinoma. CD4+ and CD8+ T cells were sorted separately from peripheral blood before TCR sequencing. This clone was seen once. Its cognate antigen has yet to be identified. Base qualities are missing; no much larger clone stands one base away. Results the study describes overall, beyond this receptor: After ivuxolimab, more expanded clones were found on average in CD8+ T cells than in CD4+ T cells. The antigen specificity of the clonally expanded peripheral T cells was not determined. Partial responders in the 0.1-3.0 mg/kg groups had among the lowest normalized peripheral clonal expansion, especially among CD8+ T cells. At doses from 0.1 to 3.0 mg/kg, clonal expansion was seen in both CD4+ and CD8+ blood T cells between baseline and week 6. Low levels of normalized T-cell clonal expansion were also shown by some nonresponding patients.

Genomic DNA was isolated from the sorted cells so that the TCRbeta CDR3 region could be sequenced. The immunoSEQ Assay was used to sequence the TCRbeta CDR3 regions. TCRdb provides this immuneACCESS table in a form limited to in-frame rearrangements. Some clones are lacking; in checked studies, under half of them reflect an unresolved V gene, and why the rest are absent is not known. The sample has tens of thousands of clones on record, 82% of them singletons. The ten largest clones take up 6.5% to 8% of the sample. This specimen was CD4+ or CD8+ T cells sorted from blood, taken in a trial of the OX40 agonist ivuxolimab. The sequence derives from an adult with an advanced solid tumor such as melanoma, head and neck, liver or kidney cancer.

The nucleotide sequence is TGTGCCAGCAGGGGGTGGCGGGAGTACAACGAGCAGTACTTC. This translates into CASRGWREYNEQYF. Rearrangement joined TRBV6-4 to TRBJ2-7; 7 bases in the middle match TRBD2. Trimming accounts for 6 bases at V and 5 bases at J, while the number of junction bases matched to no gene is 10. The CDR3 starts with the cysteine, ends with the phenylalanine, and has 14 residues. Of the read, only the CDR3 DNA is kept; its 42 bases are in frame from base 1. CDR1 MRHNA and CDR2 SNTAGT were looked up in the germline V gene.